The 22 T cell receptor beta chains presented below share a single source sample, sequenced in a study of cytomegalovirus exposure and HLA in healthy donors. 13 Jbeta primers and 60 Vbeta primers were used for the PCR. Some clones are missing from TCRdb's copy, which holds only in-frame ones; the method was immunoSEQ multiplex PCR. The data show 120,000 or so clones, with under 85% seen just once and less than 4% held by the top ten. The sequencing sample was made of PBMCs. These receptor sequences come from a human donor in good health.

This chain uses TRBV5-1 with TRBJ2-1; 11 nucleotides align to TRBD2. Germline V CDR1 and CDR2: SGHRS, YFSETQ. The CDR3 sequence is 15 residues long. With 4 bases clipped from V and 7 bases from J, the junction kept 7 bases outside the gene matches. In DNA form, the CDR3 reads TGCGCCAGCAGCGGACTAGCGGGCCAGGTGAATGAGCAGTTCTTC. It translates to CASSGLAGQVNEQFF.

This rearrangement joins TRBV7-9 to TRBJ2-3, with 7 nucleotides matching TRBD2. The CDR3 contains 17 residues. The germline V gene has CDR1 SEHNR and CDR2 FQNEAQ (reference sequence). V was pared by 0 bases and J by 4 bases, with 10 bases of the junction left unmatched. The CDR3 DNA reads TGTGCCAGCAGCTTAGCGGACGCTAGCGGTCTCTCAGATACGCAGTATTTT. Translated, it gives CASSLADASGLSDTQYF.

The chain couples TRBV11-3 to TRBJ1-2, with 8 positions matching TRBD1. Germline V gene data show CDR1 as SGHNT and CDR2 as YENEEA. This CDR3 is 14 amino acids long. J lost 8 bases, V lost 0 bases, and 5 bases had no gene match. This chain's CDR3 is CASSLEVRGRGYTF. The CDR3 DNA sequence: TGTGCCAGCAGCTTAGAGGTCAGGGGGCGAGGCTACACCTTC.

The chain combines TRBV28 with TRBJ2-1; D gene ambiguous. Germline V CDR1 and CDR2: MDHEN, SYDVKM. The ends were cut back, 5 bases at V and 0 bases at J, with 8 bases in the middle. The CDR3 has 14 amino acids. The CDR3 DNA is TGTGCCAGCAGTAACAGCATCTCCTACAATGAGCAGTTCTTC. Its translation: CASSNSISYNEQFF.

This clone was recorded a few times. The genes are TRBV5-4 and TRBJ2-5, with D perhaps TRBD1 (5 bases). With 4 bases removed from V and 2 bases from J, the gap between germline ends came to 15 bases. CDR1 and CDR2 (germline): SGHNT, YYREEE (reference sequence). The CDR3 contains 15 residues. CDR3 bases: TGTGCCAGCAGCCACACAAAAGGGGCACAAGAGACCCAGTACTTC. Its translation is CASSHTKGAQETQYF.

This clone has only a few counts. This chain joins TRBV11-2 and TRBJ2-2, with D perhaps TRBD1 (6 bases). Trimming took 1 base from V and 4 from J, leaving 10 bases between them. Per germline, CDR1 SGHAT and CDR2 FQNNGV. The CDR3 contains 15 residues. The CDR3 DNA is TGTGCCAGCAGCTTAGTACAAGGGGGCACCGGGGAGCTGTTTTTT. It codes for CASSLVQGGTGELFF.

In DNA, the CDR3 is TGTGCCAGCAACCACAGGCGAGAAACGAACACCGGGGAGCTGTTTTTT. Protein product: CASNHRRETNTGELFF. The chain uses TRBV11-3 and TRBJ2-2, with D perhaps TRBD1 (5 bases). V shed 7 bases and J shed 0 bases, with 15 bases lying between them. The CDR3 totals 16 residues. Germline V gene data show CDR1 as SGHNT and CDR2 as YENEEA.

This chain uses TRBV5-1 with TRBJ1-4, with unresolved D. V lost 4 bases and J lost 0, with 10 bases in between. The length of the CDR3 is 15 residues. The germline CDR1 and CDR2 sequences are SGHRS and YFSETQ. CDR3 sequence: CASSPGRATNEKLFF. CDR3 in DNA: TGCGCCAGCAGCCCAGGTCGTGCAACTAATGAAAAACTGTTTTTT.

CDR3 nucleotides: TGTGCCAGCAGCTTAGCACTAGCGGGAATGAATGAGCAGTTCTTC. Its translation is CASSLALAGMNEQFF. This chain joins TRBV7-7 and TRBJ2-1; TRBD2 aligns across 10 bases. V shed 0 bases and J 7 bases; nucleotides not matched to a gene: 3. Germline loops: CDR1 SSHAT, CDR2 FNYEAQ (reference sequence). The CDR3 contains 15 residues.

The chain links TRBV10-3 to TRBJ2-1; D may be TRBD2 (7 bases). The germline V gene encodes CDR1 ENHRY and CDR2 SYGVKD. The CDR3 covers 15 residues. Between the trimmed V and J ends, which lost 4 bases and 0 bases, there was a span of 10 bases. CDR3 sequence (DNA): TGTGCCATCAGTGCCCGGGGGGCCTCCTACAATGAGCAGTTCTTC. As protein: CAISARGASYNEQFF.

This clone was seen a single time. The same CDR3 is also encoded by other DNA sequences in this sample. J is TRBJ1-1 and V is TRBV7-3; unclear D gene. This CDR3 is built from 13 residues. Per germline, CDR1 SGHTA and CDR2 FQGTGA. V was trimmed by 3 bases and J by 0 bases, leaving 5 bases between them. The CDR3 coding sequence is TGTGCCAGCAGCTTGCAGGTGAACACTGAAGCTTTCTTT. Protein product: CASSLQVNTEAFF.

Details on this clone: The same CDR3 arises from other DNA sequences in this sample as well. In DNA form, the CDR3 reads TGTGCCAGCAGTCGGACTAGCGGAGCACAAGAGACCCAGTACTTC. Protein sequence: CASSRTSGAQETQYF. The J gene is TRBJ2-5, the V gene TRBV6-5, with 10 bases that match TRBD2. The junction had 5 bases not matched to a gene; V was cut back by 5 bases and J by 2 bases. The CDR3 loop spans 15 amino acids. Germline V gene lookup returns CDR1 MNHEY and CDR2 SVGAGI.

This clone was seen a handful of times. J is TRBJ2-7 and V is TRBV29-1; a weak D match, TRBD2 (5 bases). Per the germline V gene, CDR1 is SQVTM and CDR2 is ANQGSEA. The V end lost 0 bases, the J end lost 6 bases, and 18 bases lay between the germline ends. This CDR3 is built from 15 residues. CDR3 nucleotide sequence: TGCAGCGTTGAAGATCCGAGGAGGTCCCCTACCGAGCAGTACTTC. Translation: CSVEDPRRSPTEQYF.

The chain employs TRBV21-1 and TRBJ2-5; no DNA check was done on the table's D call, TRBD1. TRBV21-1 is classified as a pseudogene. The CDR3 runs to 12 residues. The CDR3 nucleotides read TGTGCCAGCATCGTACAGGTAACGACCCAGTACTTC. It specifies CASIVQVTTQYF.

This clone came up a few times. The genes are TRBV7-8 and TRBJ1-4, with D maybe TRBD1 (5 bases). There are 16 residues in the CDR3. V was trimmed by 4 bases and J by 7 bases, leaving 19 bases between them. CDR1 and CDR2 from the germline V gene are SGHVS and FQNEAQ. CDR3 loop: CASSWNSLGGGEKLFF. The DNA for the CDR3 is TGTGCCAGCAGCTGGAATAGCTTGGGGGGTGGTGAAAAACTGTTTTTT.

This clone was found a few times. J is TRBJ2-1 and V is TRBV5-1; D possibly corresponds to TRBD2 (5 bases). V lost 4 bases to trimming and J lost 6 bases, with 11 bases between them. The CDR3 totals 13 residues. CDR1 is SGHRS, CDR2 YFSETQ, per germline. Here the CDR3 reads CASSPGLSNEQFF. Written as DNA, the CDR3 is TGCGCCAGCAGCCCTGGACTGTCCAATGAGCAGTTCTTC.

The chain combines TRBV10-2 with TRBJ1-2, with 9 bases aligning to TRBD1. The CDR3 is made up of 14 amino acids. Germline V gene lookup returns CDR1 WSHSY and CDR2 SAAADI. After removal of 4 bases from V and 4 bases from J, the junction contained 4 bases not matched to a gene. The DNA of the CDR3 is TGCGCCAGCAGTGGGGGACAGGGTTTCTATGGCTACACCTTC. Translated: CASSGGQGFYGYTF.

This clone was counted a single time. CDR3 nucleotides: TGTGCCAGCAGCCTTCTAGCGGGGACGACCTACAATGAGCAGTTCTTC. Encoded protein: CASSLLAGTTYNEQFF. The chain carries TRBV7-3 and TRBJ2-1; the match to TRBD2 covers 9 bases. The germline gives CDR1 SGHTA, CDR2 FQGTGA. This CDR3 is 16 amino acids long. Trimming cost V 5 bases and J 2 bases; bases outside gene matches: 7.

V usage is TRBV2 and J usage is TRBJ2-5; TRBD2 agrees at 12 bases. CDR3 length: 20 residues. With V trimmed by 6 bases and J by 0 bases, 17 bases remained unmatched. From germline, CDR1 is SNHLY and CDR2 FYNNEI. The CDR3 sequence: CASSGLAGGRMGWNQETQYF. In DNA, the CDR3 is TGTGCCAGCAGCGGCCTAGCGGGAGGGCGAATGGGCTGGAACCAAGAGACCCAGTACTTC.

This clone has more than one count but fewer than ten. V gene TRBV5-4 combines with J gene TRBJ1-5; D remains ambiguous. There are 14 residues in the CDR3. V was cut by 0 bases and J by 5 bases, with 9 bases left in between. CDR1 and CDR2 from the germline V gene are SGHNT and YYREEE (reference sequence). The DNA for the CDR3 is TGTGCCAGCAGCTTGGATAGATTCTATCAGCCCCAGCATTTT. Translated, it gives CASSLDRFYQPQHF.

The CDR3 sequence: CASSDSERSYGYTF. CDR3 sequence (DNA): TGTGCCAGCAGTGACTCTGAAAGGAGCTATGGCTACACCTTC. The chain links TRBV6-4 to TRBJ1-2; D is undetermined. The germline gives CDR1 MRHNA, CDR2 SNTAGT. The CDR3 consists of 14 residues. Trimming cost V 0 bases and J 4 bases, with 9 bases left between them.

Here the CDR3 reads CASSRLTYEQYF. CDR3 nucleotide sequence: TGTGCCAGCAGTCGACTGACCTACGAGCAGTACTTC. The chain couples TRBV7-8 to TRBJ2-7; D remains unclear. Looked up from germline, CDR1 is SGHVS and CDR2 is FQNEAQ. V gave up 6 bases and J gave up 2 bases, with 8 bases separating them. The length of the CDR3 is 12 residues.